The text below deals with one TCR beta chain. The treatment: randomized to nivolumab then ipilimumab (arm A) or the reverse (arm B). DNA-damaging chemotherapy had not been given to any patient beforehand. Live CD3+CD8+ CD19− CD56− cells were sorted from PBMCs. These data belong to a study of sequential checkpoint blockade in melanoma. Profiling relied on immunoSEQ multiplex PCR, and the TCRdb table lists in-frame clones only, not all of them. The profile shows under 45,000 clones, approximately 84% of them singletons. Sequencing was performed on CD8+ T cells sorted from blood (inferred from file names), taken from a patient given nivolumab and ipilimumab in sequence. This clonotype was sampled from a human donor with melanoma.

CDR3 protein: CASSLWGPSEQYF. CDR3 sequence (DNA): TGTGCCAGCAGTTTGTGGGGGCCCAGCGAGCAGTACTTC. The J gene is TRBJ2-7, the V gene TRBV27, with D perhaps matching TRBD1 (6 bases). Germline V gene lookup returns CDR1 MNHEY and CDR2 SMNVEV (reference sequence). This CDR3 has 13 residues. V gave up 3 bases and J gave up 6 bases, with 12 bases separating them.